Shown below are 23 T cell receptor beta chains from a single sample sequenced in a study of response to subunit inactivated influenza vaccine. TCRdb re-called the RT-PCR reads with MiXCR, one entry per CDR3 protein. This table holds roughly 170,000 distinct CDR3 sequences, about 9% found once. This specimen was non-naive T cells sorted from PBMCs, taken on the day of vaccination. The receptors come from a man aged 45-60 years who received an inactivated influenza vaccine.

Only a few counts were recorded for this clonotype. The chain uses TRBV7-8 and TRBJ1-1; D remains unclear. CDR3 length equals 17 residues. CDR1 and CDR2 from the germline V gene are SGHVS and FQNEAQ. V lost 1 base and J 5 bases, leaving 20 bases between the germline ends. The chain's CDR3 is CASSLGSWRIMRTEAFF. The CDR3 nucleotides are TGTGCCAGCAGCTTAGGCTCGTGGAGGATTATGAGGACTGAAGCTTTCTTT.

V gene TRBV7-2 combines with J gene TRBJ2-1, with unresolved D. This CDR3 spans 16 amino acids. Germline CDR1 and CDR2: SGHTA and FQGNSA. V was shortened by 3 bases and J by 6 bases, with 18 bases between the two germline ends. The CDR3 region is CASSLGTGGRINEQFF. In DNA, the CDR3 is TGTGCCAGCAGCTTGGGTACCGGTGGGCGAATCAATGAGCAGTTCTTC.

This clonotype showed up many times. The rearrangement links TRBV7-2 to TRBJ2-7, with D hard to call. Trimming left V 4 bases short and J 0 bases short, with 16 bases between. Germline CDR1 is SGHTA and CDR2 is FQGNSA. CDR3 length: 16 residues. The CDR3 DNA follows: TGTGCCAGCAGCTCCCTGAGGAAGGCGAGCTCCTACGAGCAGTACTTC. Amino acids: CASSSLRKASSYEQYF. The full variable domain, completed using reference TRBV7-2 and TRBJ2-7, is GAGVSQSPSNKVTEKGKDVELRCDPISGHTALYWYRQSLGQGLEFLIYFQGNSAPDKSGLPSDRFSAERTGGSVSTLTIQRTQQEDSAVYLCASSSLRKASSYEQYFGPGTRLTVT.

This clonotype was found many times. The chain links TRBV14 to TRBJ2-7, with D tentatively TRBD1 (6 bases). Trimming stripped 4 bases from V and 1 base from J, with 11 bases between. The CDR3 contains 14 residues. Germline V gene lookup returns CDR1 SGHDN and CDR2 FVKESK. The CDR3 DNA sequence: TGTGCCAGCAGCCTCTACAGGGAGTCCTACGAGCAGTACTTC. This sequence encodes CASSLYRESYEQYF.

This clonotype has ten or more counts. This chain's CDR3 is CASSLPDRTEAFF. Written as DNA, the CDR3 is TGTGCCAGCAGCCTACCTGATCGCACTGAAGCTTTCTTT. The J gene is TRBJ1-1, the V gene TRBV4-2, with unresolved D. The CDR3 runs to 13 residues. Germline V gives CDR1 LGHNA, CDR2 YNFKEQ. Trimming removed 4 bases at V and 4 bases at J, with 10 bases between.

This clonotype was detected a few times. V gene TRBV20-1 combines with J gene TRBJ2-7; 9 nucleotides match TRBD2. The CDR3 contains 16 residues. J was trimmed by 2 bases and V by 0 bases; bases with no gene match: 8. CDR1 and CDR2 (germline): DFQATT, SNEGSKA (reference sequence). The CDR3 bases are TGCAGTGCTAGAGAAATGAGACTAGCGGACACCTACGAGCAGTACTTC. Translated, it gives CSAREMRLADTYEQYF.

This clonotype was observed many times. The rearrangement links TRBV5-5 to TRBJ2-1; D is perhaps TRBD2 (6 bases). The CDR3 totals 14 residues. V gave up 4 bases and J gave up 15 bases, with 23 bases separating them. From germline, CDR1 is SGHKS and CDR2 YYEKEE (reference sequence). CDR3 DNA: TGTGCCAGCAGCCTCCGCCGGGAGACACCAACACGGTTCTTC. This gives the protein CASSLRRETPTRFF. Supplemented by reference TRBV5-5 and TRBJ2-1, the full variable domain reads DAGVTQSPTHLIKTRGQQVTLRCSPISGHKSVSWYQQVLGQGPQFIFQYYEKEERGRGNFPDRFSARQFPNYSSELNVNALLLGDSALYLCASSLRRETPTRFFGPGTRLTVL.

This chain links TRBV12-3 or TRBV12-4 with TRBJ1-3; D call uncertain. Trimming left V 3 bases short and J 2 bases short, with 2 bases between. This CDR3 region has 12 residues. CDR3 DNA sequence: TGTGCCAGCAGTTTTGCTGGAAACACCATATATTTT. It encodes CASSFAGNTIYF.

This clonotype was seen a few times. The chain joins TRBV28 to TRBJ2-1; D unclear. Germline CDR1 is MDHEN and CDR2 is SYDVKM. Trimming took off 6 bases at V and 6 bases at J, with 15 bases between the two ends. The CDR3 has 14 residues. The CDR3 nucleotides read TGTGCCAGCAGCCAGGTCACAAACAGCAATGAGCAGTTCTTC. It translates to CASSQVTNSNEQFF.

As to this clonotype: A much larger clone lies one base from this, so it may be a read error. The chain links TRBV29-1 to TRBJ2-7; D gene uncertain. Trimming took off 0 bases at V and 10 bases at J, with 7 bases between the two ends. This CDR3 comprises 10 residues. Germline V lookup: CDR1 SQVTM, CDR2 ANQGSEA. The CDR3 DNA sequence: TGCAGCGTTGAAGATCTGGTTCAGTACTTC. It specifies CSVEDLVQYF.

The rearrangement links TRBV9 to TRBJ2-7; 10 nucleotides align to TRBD2. The CDR3 totals 15 residues. J lost 3 bases, V lost 2 bases, and 5 bases had no gene match. Germline V CDR1 and CDR2: SGDLS, YYNGEE. The CDR3 loop reads CASSVSAGGVYEQYF. CDR3 nucleotide sequence: TGTGCCAGCAGCGTCTCAGCGGGAGGGGTCTACGAGCAGTACTTC.

This clonotype was picked up a small number of times. CDR3 in amino acids: CASIGSGGRPSYNEQFF. The CDR3 coding sequence is TGTGCCAGCATCGGTTCGGGGGGCCGTCCAAGCTACAATGAGCAGTTCTTC. The genes are TRBV6-2 or TRBV6-3 and TRBJ2-1; the D gene is possibly TRBD2 (7 bases). Germline lookup yields CDR1 MNHEY and CDR2 SVGEGT. The CDR3 contains 17 residues. Trimming pared 7 bases from V and 3 bases from J, leaving 22 bases between.

V usage is TRBV7-8 and J usage is TRBJ2-5; TRBD2 might be the D (5 bases). V gave up 5 bases and J gave up 2 bases, with 15 bases separating them. The CDR3 is 15 amino acids. Germline V gives CDR1 SGHVS, CDR2 FQNEAQ. The CDR3 region is CASSPLEGGQETQYF. The CDR3 DNA is TGTGCCAGCAGCCCCCTCGAGGGCGGTCAAGAGACCCAGTACTTC.

The chain has TRBV6-2 or TRBV6-3 and TRBJ2-7; 9 bases line up with TRBD2. Trimming cost V 7 bases and J 2 bases; bases outside gene matches: 9. CDR3 size: 15 residues. CDR1 is MNHEY, CDR2 SVGEGT, per germline. CDR3 protein: CASIREAGGPYEQYF. The CDR3 DNA follows: TGTGCCAGCATTCGCGAGGCGGGAGGGCCCTACGAGCAGTACTTC.

V is TRBV6-1 and J is TRBJ2-7; a possible D gene is TRBD2 (7 bases). The length of the CDR3 is 15 residues. The V end was cut by 9 bases, the J end by 4 bases, with 22 bases between. Germline CDR1 MNHNS, CDR2 SASEGT. Written as DNA, the CDR3 is TGTGCCAGTCTTGAAGGTGGCGGGGGCCCTTACGAGCAGTACTTC. It translates to CASLEGGGGPYEQYF.

The chain carries TRBV18 and TRBJ1-4, with D maybe TRBD1 (6 bases). The CDR3 runs to 13 residues. Trimming took 8 bases from V and 4 from J, leaving 11 bases between them. Looked up from germline, CDR1 is KGHSH and CDR2 is LQKENI. The CDR3 DNA reads as TGTGCCAGCCGCCGGGACATTAATGAAAAACTGTTTTTT. Protein: CASRRDINEKLFF.

This clonotype has a handful of counts. The chain combines TRBV28 with TRBJ2-1, with 12 bases identical to TRBD2. The V and J ends lost 2 bases and 6 bases, in that order; junction bases with no gene match: 5. Germline V gene data show CDR1 as MDHEN and CDR2 as SYDVKM. The CDR3 extends over 16 amino acids. CDR3 nucleotides: TGTGCCAGCAGTTTACCTCTAGCGGGAGGGCGCAATGAGCAGTTCTTC. Translated: CASSLPLAGGRNEQFF.

This sequence joins TRBV18 and TRBJ2-1, with 8 bases aligning to TRBD2. V lost 1 base, J lost 9 bases, and 17 bases stayed unmatched. The CDR3 contains 18 residues. CDR1 and CDR2 from the germline V gene are KGHSH and LQKENI. The CDR3 DNA follows: TGTGCCAGCTCACCACGGTCCGGGCAAACGGCGGGAGGCGGTGAGCAGTTCTTC. Its translation: CASSPRSGQTAGGGEQFF.

This clonotype was counted between two and nine times. This sequence joins TRBV30 and TRBJ2-3; TRBD1 or TRBD2 may be the D gene (5 bases each). CDR1 is GTSNPN and CDR2 is SVGIG in the germline V gene (reference sequence). With 3 bases removed from V and 0 bases from J, the gap between germline ends came to 19 bases. The CDR3 covers 17 residues. CDR3 amino acids: CAWRRGRGAGSTDTQYF. The CDR3 coding sequence is TGTGCCTGGAGGAGGGGAAGAGGGGCAGGGAGCACAGATACGCAGTATTTT.

This clonotype has only a few counts. J is TRBJ2-1 and V is TRBV7-8, with TRBD2 matching over 7 bases. The CDR3 spans 14 residues. CDR1 and CDR2 (germline): SGHVS, FQNEAQ. Germline trimming cut 1 base from V and 9 bases from J; bases unmatched to any gene: 6. CDR3 nucleotides: TGTGCCAGCAGCTTAGACCCGATAGCGGGTGAGCAGTTCTTC. It encodes CASSLDPIAGEQFF.

This clonotype was observed a handful of times. This chain connects TRBV3-1 to TRBJ1-3, with 7 bases identical to TRBD1. The CDR3 totals 15 residues. Per the germline V gene, CDR1 is LGHDT and CDR2 is YNNKEL (reference sequence). The V segment lost 4 bases and the J segment 3 bases; nucleotides outside the gene matches: 6. The CDR3 here is CASSRTGDYGNTIYF. CDR3 sequence (DNA): TGTGCCAGCAGCCGAACAGGGGATTATGGAAACACCATATATTTT.

The rearrangement joins TRBV2 to TRBJ2-5; no clear D. V lost 3 bases and J 5 bases, leaving 10 bases between the germline ends. Germline values: CDR1 SNHLY, CDR2 FYNNEI. The CDR3 has 13 residues. Written as DNA, the CDR3 is TGTGCCAGCAGTGATGTGGTCGGGGAGACCCAGTACTTC. Its translation: CASSDVVGETQYF.

This clonotype was seen only a few times. The chain joins TRBV20-1 to TRBJ2-2, with 9 nucleotides matching TRBD1. Germline V gives CDR1 DFQATT, CDR2 SNEGSKA (reference sequence). The CDR3 has 15 amino acids. V shed 4 bases, J shed 4 bases, and the junction held 7 bases outside the gene matches. CDR3 protein: CSAKGTGTGTGELFF. As DNA, the CDR3 is TGCAGTGCTAAAGGGACAGGGACGGGCACCGGGGAGCTGTTTTTT.